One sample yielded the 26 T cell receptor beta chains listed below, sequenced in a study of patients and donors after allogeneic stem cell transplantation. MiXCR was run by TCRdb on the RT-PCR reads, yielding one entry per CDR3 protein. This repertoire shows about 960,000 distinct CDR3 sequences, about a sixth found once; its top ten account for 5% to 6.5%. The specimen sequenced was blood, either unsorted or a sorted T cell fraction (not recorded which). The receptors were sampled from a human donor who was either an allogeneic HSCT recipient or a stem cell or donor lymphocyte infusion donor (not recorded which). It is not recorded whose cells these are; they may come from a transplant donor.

The DNA of the CDR3 is TGTGCCACCAGCAGGGGGATTGCGTACGAGCAGTACTTC. Its translation: CATSRGIAYEQYF. The rearrangement links TRBV15 to TRBJ2-7; D gene ambiguous. This CDR3 is 13 amino acids long. Germline-derived CDR1 and CDR2 are LNHNV and YYDKDF (reference sequence). The V gene lost 3 bases and the J gene lost 4 bases, with 10 bases spanning the gap.

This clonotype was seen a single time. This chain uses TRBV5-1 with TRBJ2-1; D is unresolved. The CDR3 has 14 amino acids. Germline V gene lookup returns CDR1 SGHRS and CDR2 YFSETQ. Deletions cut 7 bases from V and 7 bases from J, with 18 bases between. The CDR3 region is CASRWWAGRNEQFF. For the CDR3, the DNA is TGCGCCAGCCGTTGGTGGGCAGGCAGAAATGAGCAGTTCTTC. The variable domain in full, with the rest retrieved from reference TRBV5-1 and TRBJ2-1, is KAGVTQTPRYLIKTRGQQVTLSCSPISGHRSVSWYQQTPGQGLQFLFEYFSETQRNKGNFPGRFSGRQFSNSRSEMNVSTLELGDSALYLCASRWWAGRNEQFFGPGTRLTVL.

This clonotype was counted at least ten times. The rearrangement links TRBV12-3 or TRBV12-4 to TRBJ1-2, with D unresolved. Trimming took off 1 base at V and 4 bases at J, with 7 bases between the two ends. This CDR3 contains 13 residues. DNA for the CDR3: TGTGCCAGCAGTTTAGAGGTCCCCTATGGCTACACCTTC. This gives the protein CASSLEVPYGYTF.

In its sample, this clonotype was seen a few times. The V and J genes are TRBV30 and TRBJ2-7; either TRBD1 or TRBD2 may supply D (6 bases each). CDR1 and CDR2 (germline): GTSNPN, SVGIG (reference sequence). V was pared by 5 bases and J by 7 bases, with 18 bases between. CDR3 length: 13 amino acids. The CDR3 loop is CAWGTGGPWEQYF. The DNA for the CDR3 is TGTGCCTGGGGGACTGGGGGGCCGTGGGAGCAGTACTTC.

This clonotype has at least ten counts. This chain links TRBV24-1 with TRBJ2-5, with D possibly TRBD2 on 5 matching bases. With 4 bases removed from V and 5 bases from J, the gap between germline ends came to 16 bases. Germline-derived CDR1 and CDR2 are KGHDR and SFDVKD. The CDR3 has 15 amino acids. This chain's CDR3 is CATSDSRGPGETQYF. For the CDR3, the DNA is TGTGCCACCAGTGACTCCCGGGGTCCCGGGGAGACCCAGTACTTC.

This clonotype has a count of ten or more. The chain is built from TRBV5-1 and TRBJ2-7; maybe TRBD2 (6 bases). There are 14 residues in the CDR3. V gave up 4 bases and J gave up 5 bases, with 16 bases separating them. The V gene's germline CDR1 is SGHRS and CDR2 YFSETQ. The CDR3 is CASSPGGGMDEQYF. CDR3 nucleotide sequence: TGCGCCAGCAGCCCTGGAGGCGGGATGGACGAGCAGTACTTC.

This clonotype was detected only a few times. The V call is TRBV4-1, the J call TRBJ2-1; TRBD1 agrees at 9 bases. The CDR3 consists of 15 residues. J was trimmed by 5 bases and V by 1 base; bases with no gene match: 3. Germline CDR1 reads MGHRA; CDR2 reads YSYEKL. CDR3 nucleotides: TGCGCCAGCAGCCAAGGGGACAGGGACGACAATGAGCAGTTCTTC. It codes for CASSQGDRDDNEQFF.

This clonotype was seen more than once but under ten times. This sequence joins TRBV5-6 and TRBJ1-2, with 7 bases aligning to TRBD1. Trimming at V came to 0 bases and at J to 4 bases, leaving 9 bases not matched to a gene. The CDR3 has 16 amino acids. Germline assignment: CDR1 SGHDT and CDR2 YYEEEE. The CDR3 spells CASSLDWGQPVYGYTF. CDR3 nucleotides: TGTGCCAGCAGCTTGGATTGGGGACAGCCAGTCTATGGCTACACCTTC.

The CDR3 sequence: CATSDRWDRVGNEQFF. As DNA, the CDR3 is TGTGCCACCAGTGATCGCTGGGACAGGGTAGGCAATGAGCAGTTCTTC. The J gene is TRBJ2-1, the V gene TRBV24-1; 9 nucleotides match TRBD1. Germline V gives CDR1 KGHDR, CDR2 SFDVKD. This CDR3 region has 16 residues. J was trimmed by 6 bases and V by 3 bases; bases with no gene match: 8.

CDR3 residues: CASSRELGETQYF. CDR3 bases: TGTGCCAGCTCACGAGAACTTGGGGAGACCCAGTACTTC. This chain links TRBV21-1 with TRBJ2-5. TRBV21-1 is a known pseudogene. CDR3 length: 13 residues.

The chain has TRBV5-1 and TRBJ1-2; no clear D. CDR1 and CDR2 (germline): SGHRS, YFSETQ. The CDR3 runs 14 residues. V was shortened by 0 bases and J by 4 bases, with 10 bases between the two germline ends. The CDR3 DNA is TGCGCCAGCAGCTTGGAGCCAGTACTCTATGGCTACACCTTC. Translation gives CASSLEPVLYGYTF.

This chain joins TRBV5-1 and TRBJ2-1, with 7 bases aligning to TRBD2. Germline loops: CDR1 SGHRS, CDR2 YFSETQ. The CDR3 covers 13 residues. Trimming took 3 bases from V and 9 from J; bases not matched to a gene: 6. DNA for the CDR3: TGCGCCAGCAGCTCCAGACTAGCCTCTGAGCAGTTCTTC. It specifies CASSSRLASEQFF.

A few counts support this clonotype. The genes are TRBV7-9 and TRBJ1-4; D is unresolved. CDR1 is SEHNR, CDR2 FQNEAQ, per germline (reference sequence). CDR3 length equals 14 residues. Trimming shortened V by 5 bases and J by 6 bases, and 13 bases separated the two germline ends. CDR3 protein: CASSIGRNYEKLFF. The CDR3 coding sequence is TGTGCCAGCAGCATAGGAAGAAACTATGAAAAACTGTTTTTT.

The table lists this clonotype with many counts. CDR3 protein: CASSDLDSPLHF. The CDR3 DNA sequence: TGCGCCAGCAGCGACTTGGATTCACCCCTCCACTTT. The chain joins TRBV5-1 to TRBJ1-6; no firm D call. This CDR3 comprises 12 residues. Between the trimmed V and J ends, which lost 4 bases and 8 bases, there was a span of 7 bases. Germline lookup yields CDR1 SGHRS and CDR2 YFSETQ.

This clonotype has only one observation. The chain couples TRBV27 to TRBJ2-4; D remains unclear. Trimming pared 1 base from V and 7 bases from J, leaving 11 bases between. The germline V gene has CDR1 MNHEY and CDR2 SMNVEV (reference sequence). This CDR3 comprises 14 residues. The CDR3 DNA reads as TGTGCCAGCAGTTTATGGGCGTACGACAACATTCAGTACTTC. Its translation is CASSLWAYDNIQYF.

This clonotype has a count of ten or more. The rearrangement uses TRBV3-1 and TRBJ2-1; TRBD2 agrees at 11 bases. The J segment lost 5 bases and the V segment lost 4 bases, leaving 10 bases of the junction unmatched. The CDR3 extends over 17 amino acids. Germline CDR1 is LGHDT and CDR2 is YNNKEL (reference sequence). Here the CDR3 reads CASSPSGLAVIHNEQFF. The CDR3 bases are TGTGCCAGCAGCCCTTCGGGACTAGCGGTAATACACAATGAGCAGTTCTTC.

The CDR3 DNA reads as TGTGCCAGCAGCTTGGGAGAGGGTGCTAATGAAAAACTGTTTTTT. Translated, it gives CASSLGEGANEKLFF. The V gene is TRBV5-8, the J gene TRBJ1-4; D gene uncertain. Germline CDR1 is SGHTS and CDR2 is YDEGEE. The CDR3 is 15 amino acids. V shed 0 bases and J shed 3 bases, with 9 bases lying between them.

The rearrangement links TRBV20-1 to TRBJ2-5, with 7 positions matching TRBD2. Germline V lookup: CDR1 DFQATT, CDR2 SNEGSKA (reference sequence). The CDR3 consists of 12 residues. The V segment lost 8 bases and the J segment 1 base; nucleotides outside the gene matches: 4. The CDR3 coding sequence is TGCAGTCCCCCGGGGGGCCAAGAGACCCAGTACTTC. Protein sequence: CSPPGGQETQYF.

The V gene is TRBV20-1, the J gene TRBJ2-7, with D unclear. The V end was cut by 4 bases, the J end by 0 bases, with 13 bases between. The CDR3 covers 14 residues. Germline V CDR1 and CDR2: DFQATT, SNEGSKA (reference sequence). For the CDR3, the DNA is TGCAGTGCTACCCTCGCGCCAAGCTCCTACGAGCAGTACTTC. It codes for CSATLAPSSYEQYF.

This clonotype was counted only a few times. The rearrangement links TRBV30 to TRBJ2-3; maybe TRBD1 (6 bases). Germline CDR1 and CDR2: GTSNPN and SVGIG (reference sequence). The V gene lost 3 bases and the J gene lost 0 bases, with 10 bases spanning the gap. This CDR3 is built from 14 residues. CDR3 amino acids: CAWSRQASTDTQYF. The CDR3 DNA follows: TGTGCCTGGAGCCGACAGGCTAGCACAGATACGCAGTATTTT.

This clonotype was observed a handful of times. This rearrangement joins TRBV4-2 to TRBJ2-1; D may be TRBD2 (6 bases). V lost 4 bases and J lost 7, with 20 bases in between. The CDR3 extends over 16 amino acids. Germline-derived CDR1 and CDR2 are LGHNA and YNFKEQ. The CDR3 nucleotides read TGTGCCAGCAGCCCCGCCGGGACTCATAGAGGGAATGAGCAGTTCTTC. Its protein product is CASSPAGTHRGNEQFF.

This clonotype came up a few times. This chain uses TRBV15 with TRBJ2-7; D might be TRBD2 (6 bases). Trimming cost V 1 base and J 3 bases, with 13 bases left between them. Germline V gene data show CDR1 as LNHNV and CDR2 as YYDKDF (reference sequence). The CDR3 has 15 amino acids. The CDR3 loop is CATSRGSGGFYEQYF. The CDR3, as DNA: TGTGCCACCAGCAGAGGGTCCGGGGGATTCTACGAGCAGTACTTC.

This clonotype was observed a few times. CDR3 amino acids: CSARPYTSGGRYEQYF. DNA for the CDR3: TGCAGTGCTAGGCCATATACTAGCGGGGGCCGCTACGAGCAGTACTTC. The chain joins TRBV20-1 to TRBJ2-7; 11 positions match TRBD2. From germline, CDR1 is DFQATT and CDR2 SNEGSKA (reference sequence). This CDR3 region has 16 residues. The junction had 10 bases not matched to a gene; V was cut back by 3 bases and J by 3 bases.

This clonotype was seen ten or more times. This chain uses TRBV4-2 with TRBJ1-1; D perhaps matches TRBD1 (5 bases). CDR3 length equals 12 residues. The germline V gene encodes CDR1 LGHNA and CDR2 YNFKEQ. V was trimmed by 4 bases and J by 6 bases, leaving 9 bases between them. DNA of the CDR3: TGTGCCAGCAGCCCGGGGGTGGCTGAAGCTTTCTTT. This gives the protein CASSPGVAEAFF.

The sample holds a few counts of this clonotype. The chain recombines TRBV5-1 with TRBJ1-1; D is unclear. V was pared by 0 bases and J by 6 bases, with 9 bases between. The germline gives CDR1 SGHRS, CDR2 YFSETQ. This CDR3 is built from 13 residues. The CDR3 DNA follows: TGCGCCAGCAGCTTGGCCGGGAGGGCTGAAGCTTTCTTT. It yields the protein CASSLAGRAEAFF. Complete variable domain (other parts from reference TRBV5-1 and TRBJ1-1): KAGVTQTPRYLIKTRGQQVTLSCSPISGHRSVSWYQQTPGQGLQFLFEYFSETQRNKGNFPGRFSGRQFSNSRSEMNVSTLELGDSALYLCASSLAGRAEAFFGQGTRLTVV.

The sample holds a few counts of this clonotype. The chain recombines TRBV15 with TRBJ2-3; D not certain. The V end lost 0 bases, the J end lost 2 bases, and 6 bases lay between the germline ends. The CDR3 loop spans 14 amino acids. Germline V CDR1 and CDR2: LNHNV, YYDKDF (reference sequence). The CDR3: CATSRDAYTDTQYF. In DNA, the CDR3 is TGTGCCACCAGCAGAGATGCTTACACAGATACGCAGTATTTT.